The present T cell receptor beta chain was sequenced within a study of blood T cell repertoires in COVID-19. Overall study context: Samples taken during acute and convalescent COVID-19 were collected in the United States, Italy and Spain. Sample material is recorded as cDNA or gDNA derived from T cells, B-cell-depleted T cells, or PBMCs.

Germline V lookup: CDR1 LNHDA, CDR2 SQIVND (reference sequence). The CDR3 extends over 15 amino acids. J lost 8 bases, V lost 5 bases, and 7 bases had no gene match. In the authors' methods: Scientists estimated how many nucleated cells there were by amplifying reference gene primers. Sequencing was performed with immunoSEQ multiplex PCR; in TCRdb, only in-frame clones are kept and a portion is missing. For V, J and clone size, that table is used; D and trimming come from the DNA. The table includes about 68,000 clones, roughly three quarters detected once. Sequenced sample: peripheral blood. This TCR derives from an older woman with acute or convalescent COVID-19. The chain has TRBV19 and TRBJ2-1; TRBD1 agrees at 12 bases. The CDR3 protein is CASSGGQGAGDEQFF. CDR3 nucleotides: TGTGCCAGTAGTGGGGGACAGGGGGCGGGCGATGAGCAGTTCTTC.